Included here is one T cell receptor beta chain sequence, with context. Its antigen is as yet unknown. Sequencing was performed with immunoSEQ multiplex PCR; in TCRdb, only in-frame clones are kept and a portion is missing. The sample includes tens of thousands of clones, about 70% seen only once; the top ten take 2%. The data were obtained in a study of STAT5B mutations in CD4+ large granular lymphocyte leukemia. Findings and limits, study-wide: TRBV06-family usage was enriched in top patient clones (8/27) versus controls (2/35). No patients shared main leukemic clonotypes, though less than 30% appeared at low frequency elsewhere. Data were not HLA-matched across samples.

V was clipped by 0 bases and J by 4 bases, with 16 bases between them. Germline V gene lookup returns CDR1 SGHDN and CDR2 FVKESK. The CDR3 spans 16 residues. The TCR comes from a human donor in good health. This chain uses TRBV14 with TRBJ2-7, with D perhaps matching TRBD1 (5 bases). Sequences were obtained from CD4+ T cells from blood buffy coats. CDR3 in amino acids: CASSQEGRAYAYEQYF. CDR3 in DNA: TGTGCCAGCAGCCAAGAGGGCAGGGCCTATGCTTACGAGCAGTACTTC.